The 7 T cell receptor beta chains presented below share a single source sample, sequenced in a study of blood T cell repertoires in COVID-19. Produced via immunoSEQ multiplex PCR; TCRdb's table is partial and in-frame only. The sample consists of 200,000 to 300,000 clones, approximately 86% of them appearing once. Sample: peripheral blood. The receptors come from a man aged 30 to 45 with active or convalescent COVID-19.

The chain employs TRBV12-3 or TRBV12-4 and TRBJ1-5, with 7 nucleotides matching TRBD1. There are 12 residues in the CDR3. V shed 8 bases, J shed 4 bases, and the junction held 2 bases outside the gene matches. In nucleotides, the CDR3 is TGTGCCAGCGTGACAGGGAATCAGCCCCAGCATTTT. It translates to CASVTGNQPQHF.

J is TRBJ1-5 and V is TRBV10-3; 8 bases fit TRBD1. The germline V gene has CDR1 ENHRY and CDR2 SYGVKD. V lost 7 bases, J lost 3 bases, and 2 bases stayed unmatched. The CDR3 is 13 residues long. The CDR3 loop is CAIKDRDNQPQHF. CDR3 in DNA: TGTGCCATCAAGGACAGGGACAATCAGCCCCAGCATTTT.

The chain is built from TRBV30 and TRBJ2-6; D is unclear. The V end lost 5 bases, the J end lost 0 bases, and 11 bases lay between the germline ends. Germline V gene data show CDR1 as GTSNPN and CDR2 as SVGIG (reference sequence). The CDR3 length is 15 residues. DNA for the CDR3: TGTGCCTGGGACTCCCCCACCTCTGGGGCCAACGTCCTGACTTTC. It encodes CAWDSPTSGANVLTF.

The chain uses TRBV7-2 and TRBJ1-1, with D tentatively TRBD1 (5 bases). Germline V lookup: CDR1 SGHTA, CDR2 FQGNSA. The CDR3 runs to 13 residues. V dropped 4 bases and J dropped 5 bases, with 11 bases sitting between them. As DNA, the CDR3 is TGTGCCAGCAGCTCCGTCGGGGGGACTGAAGCTTTCTTT. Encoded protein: CASSSVGGTEAFF.

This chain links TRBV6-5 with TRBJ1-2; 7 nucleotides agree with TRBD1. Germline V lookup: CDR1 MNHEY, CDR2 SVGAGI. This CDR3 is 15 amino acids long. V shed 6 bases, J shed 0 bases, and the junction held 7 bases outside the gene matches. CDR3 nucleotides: TGTGCCAGCAGAGACAGGGTTCCCGCTAACTATGGCTACACCTTC. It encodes CASRDRVPANYGYTF.

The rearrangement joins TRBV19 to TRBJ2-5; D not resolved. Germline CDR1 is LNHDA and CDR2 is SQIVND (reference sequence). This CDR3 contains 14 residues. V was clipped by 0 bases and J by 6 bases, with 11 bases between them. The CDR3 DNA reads TGTGCCAGTAGTATAGACCCAGGAATGAAGACCCAGTACTTC. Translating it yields CASSIDPGMKTQYF.

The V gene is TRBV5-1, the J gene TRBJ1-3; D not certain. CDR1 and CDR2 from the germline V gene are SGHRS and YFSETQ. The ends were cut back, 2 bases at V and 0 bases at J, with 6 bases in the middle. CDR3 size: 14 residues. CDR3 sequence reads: CASSFTDSGNTIYF. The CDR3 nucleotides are TGCGCCAGCAGCTTTACAGACTCTGGAAACACCATATATTTT. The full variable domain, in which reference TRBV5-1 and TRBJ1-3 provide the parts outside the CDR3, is KAGVTQTPRYLIKTRGQQVTLSCSPISGHRSVSWYQQTPGQGLQFLFEYFSETQRNKGNFPGRFSGRQFSNSRSEMNVSTLELGDSALYLCASSFTDSGNTIYFGEGSWLTVV.